This TCR beta chain was documented in a study of blood T cells in healthy people across ages. Study findings and constraints: Strong correlation was found linking TCR beta diversity to naive T cell percentage.

V lost 4 bases and J 0 bases, leaving 18 bases between the germline ends. This CDR3 is 17 amino acids long. CDR1 MGHRA and CDR2 YSYEKL come from the germline V gene. A second PCR, run for roughly 7 to 12 cycles, used a sample-barcoded 5' primer plus a J-beta primer mix. Via MiXCR, TCRdb re-called the 5' RACE reads, giving one row per CDR3 protein. Seen here are 660,000 or so distinct CDR3 sequences, 58% observed once, and the top ten hold roughly 34%. Regarding this clonotype: Antigen specificity is unknown. A much bigger clone sits one base away, suggesting this may be a read error.

The chain recombines TRBV4-1 with TRBJ1-2; D is uncertain. The clonotype originates from a man in his 60s in good health. The sequenced sample was blood. The CDR3: CASSPTTETIANYGYTF. The CDR3 DNA reads as TGCGCCAGCAGCCCCACTACCGAGACAATCGCTAACTATGGCTACACCTTC.